The 9 T cell receptor beta chains given below trace back to one sample, sequenced in a study of PD-1 blockade in mismatch repair-deficient tumors. Sequencing was performed with immunoSEQ multiplex PCR; in TCRdb, only in-frame clones are kept and a portion is missing. Of approximately 40,000 clones listed, around 75% are singletons. The source material was peripheral blood, sampled 4 weeks after starting pembrolizumab. The receptors were gathered from an adult with mismatch repair-deficient cancer.

The genes are TRBV6-5 and TRBJ1-1; 9 positions agree with TRBD1. The CDR3 is 14 residues long. Trimming took 6 bases from V and 6 from J; bases not matched to a gene: 8. The germline V gene encodes CDR1 MNHEY and CDR2 SVGAGI. The CDR3 reads CASSVLGTGSEAFF. CDR3 sequence (DNA): TGTGCCAGCAGCGTCCTCGGGACAGGGTCTGAAGCTTTCTTT.

This clone appeared a few times. This chain uses TRBV4-2 with TRBJ2-7, with TRBD2 identical over 12 bases. With V trimmed by 0 bases and J by 12 bases, 9 bases remained unmatched. Germline V gene sequence: CDR1 LGHNA, CDR2 YNFKEQ. This CDR3 is built from 15 residues. CDR3 region: CASSQDLASGRASYF. CDR3 coding DNA: TGTGCCAGCAGCCAAGATTTGGCTAGCGGGAGGGCTTCGTACTTC.

This rearrangement joins TRBV25-1 to TRBJ1-4; 9 bases map to TRBD1. The CDR3 is 15 residues long. V was clipped by 3 bases and J by 8 bases; unmatched bases: 7. The germline V gene encodes CDR1 MGHDK and CDR2 SYGVNS. Here the CDR3 DNA reads TGTGCCAGCAGTGACCCGGGACAGGGAAGAGAAAAACTGTTTTTT. This encodes CASSDPGQGREKLFF. Full variable domain (missing parts from reference TRBV25-1 and TRBJ1-4): EADIYQTPRYLVIGTGKKITLECSQTMGHDKMYWYQQDPGMELHLIHYSYGVNSTEKGDLSSESTVSRIRTEHFPLTLESARPSHTSQYLCASSDPGQGREKLFFGSGTQLSVL.

This clone was seen only once. The V and J genes are TRBV6-1 and TRBJ2-3; D gene unclear. The length of the CDR3 is 13 residues. Germline V gene lookup returns CDR1 MNHNS and CDR2 SASEGT. Deletions cut 6 bases from V and 4 bases from J, with 11 bases between. Written as DNA, the CDR3 is TGTGCCAGCAGGCCAGGCGGCGCAGATACGCAGTATTTT. Protein sequence: CASRPGGADTQYF.

The chain combines TRBV15 with TRBJ2-7; 7 positions match TRBD1. The CDR3 sequence is 15 residues long. Germline V CDR1 and CDR2: LNHNV, YYDKDF (reference sequence). The ends lost 1 base at V and 4 bases at J; junction bases unmatched: 7. The CDR3 here is CATSRARDSFYEQYF. The CDR3 DNA sequence: TGTGCCACCAGCAGAGCCCGGGACAGTTTTTACGAGCAGTACTTC.

This clone has a single count. The V and J genes are TRBV4-2 and TRBJ2-5; D is perhaps TRBD1 or TRBD2 (6 bases each). Germline V gene sequence: CDR1 LGHNA, CDR2 YNFKEQ. Trimming stripped 1 base from V and 5 bases from J, with 14 bases between. The length of the CDR3 is 15 residues. CDR3 sequence (DNA): TGTGCCAGCAGCCAAGTTCGGGGGCGGATGGAGACCCAGTACTTC. This codes for CASSQVRGRMETQYF.

The sample holds a few counts of this clone. V is TRBV6-5 and J is TRBJ2-7, with D perhaps assigned TRBD1 or TRBD2 (5 bases each). The V end lost 6 bases, the J end lost 7 bases, and 13 bases lay between the germline ends. Germline V gene data show CDR1 as MNHEY and CDR2 as SVGAGI. This CDR3 is built from 12 residues. The CDR3, as DNA: TGTGCCAGCAGGAGGGGTCAGGGAGAGCAGTACTTC. Translated: CASRRGQGEQYF.

Here the CDR3 DNA reads TGTGCCAGCAGACGCGACAGGTCCACTACCAATGAGCAGTTCTTC. Translation gives CASRRDRSTTNEQFF. The chain is built from TRBV2 and TRBJ2-1, with D possibly TRBD1 on 6 matching bases. Germline V gene sequence: CDR1 SNHLY, CDR2 FYNNEI. Between the trimmed V and J ends, which lost 6 bases and 6 bases, there was a span of 18 bases. The CDR3 sequence is 15 residues long.

The chain uses TRBV27 and TRBJ2-7; maybe TRBD1 (5 bases). V lost 5 bases and J lost 0, with 11 bases in between. CDR1 is MNHEY, CDR2 SMNVEV, per germline (reference sequence). CDR3 length: 14 amino acids. The CDR3 spells CASSIDSYSYEQYF. In nucleotides, the CDR3 is TGTGCCAGCAGTATCGACAGTTACTCCTACGAGCAGTACTTC.